This T cell receptor (beta chain) was recovered during a study of blood T cell repertoires in COVID-19. At the level of the study: Whether acute or convalescent, the COVID-19 samples came from the United States, Italy and Spain.

Data came from immunoSEQ multiplex PCR; TCRdb stores just in-frame clones and leaves some out. The sample holds about 190,000 clones, less than 85% seen once. The CDR3 covers 15 residues. After removal of 0 bases from V and 5 bases from J, the junction contained 4 bases not matched to a gene. Germline V CDR1 and CDR2: MNHEY, SVGEGT. The sample comprised peripheral blood. The source is a woman aged 45-65 years with acute or convalescent COVID-19. The chain employs TRBV6-2 or TRBV6-3 and TRBJ2-7; 10 positions agree with TRBD1. The CDR3 DNA is TGTGCCAGCAGTTACTCAAGGGACAGGGGAAACGAGCAGTACTTC. It yields the protein CASSYSRDRGNEQYF.